This TCR beta chain was recovered during a study of blood T cell repertoires in COVID-19. Study overall: Italy, Spain and the United States were the sources of the convalescent and acute COVID-19 samples. Sample material is recorded as cDNA or gDNA derived from T cells, B-cell-depleted T cells, or PBMCs.

Unmatched junction bases numbered 0, after V lost 0 bases and J lost 1 base. The CDR3 loop spans 14 amino acids. Germline V CDR1 and CDR2: SGHNT, YENEEA. Authors' methods: Counts of nucleated cells, estimated from reference gene primer amplification, were obtained. Profiled with immunoSEQ multiplex PCR; TCRdb holds only in-frame clones, not every one. D and trimming were read from the DNA, whereas the V and J calls and clone size are those reported in that table. The sample contains about 230,000 clones, around 80% of which appear only once. The sequenced material came from peripheral blood. The rearrangement joins TRBV11-3 to TRBJ2-7; 7 bases map to TRBD1. This clonotype originated in a man between 40 and 49 years old with active or convalescent COVID-19. The CDR3 region has the DNA TGTGCCAGCAGCTTAGAGGGACAGTCCTACGAGCAGTACTTC. Its translation: CASSLEGQSYEQYF.